The 10 T cell receptor beta chains reported below all come from one sample, sequenced in a study of shared clonotypes between healthy human individuals. TCRdb's copy holds only in-frame clones and misses some; the assay was immunoSEQ multiplex PCR. The sample shows approximately 2.1 million clones, 90% to 95% of them seen only once. The sequenced sample was naive CD4+ T cells from PBMCs. Noted subset: CD45RA+ positively selected. The receptors derive from a man aged 18 to 30 in good health. Some clones in this sample may be carry-over from other donors' samples.

The chain couples TRBV5-1 to TRBJ1-1; the D is unclear. The germline V gene has CDR1 SGHRS and CDR2 YFSETQ. Trimming removed 5 bases at V and 1 base at J, with 9 bases between. This CDR3 is 13 amino acids long. CDR3 residues: CASSQTQNTEAFF. DNA for the CDR3: TGCGCCAGCAGTCAAACGCAGAACACTGAAGCTTTCTTT.

This chain links TRBV30 with TRBJ2-7, with D maybe TRBD2 (6 bases). Trimming took 4 bases from V and 2 from J, leaving 12 bases between them. CDR1 is GTSNPN and CDR2 is SVGIG in the germline V gene (reference sequence). The CDR3 is 13 residues long. Here the CDR3 reads CAWTRRGTYEQYF. CDR3 sequence (DNA): TGTGCCTGGACTCGGCGGGGAACCTACGAGCAGTACTTC. Looking up the rest from reference TRBV30 and TRBJ2-7 gives the full variable domain: SQTIHQWPATLVQPVGSPLSLECTVEGTSNPNLYWYRQAAGRGLQLLFYSVGIGQISSEVPQNLSASRPQDRQFILSSKKLLLSDSGFYLCAWTRRGTYEQYFGPGTRLTVT.

Concerning this clone: Additional DNA sequences in this sample encode the identical CDR3. This rearrangement joins TRBV7-2 to TRBJ2-5; D remains ambiguous. This CDR3 has 12 amino acids. Trimming removed 1 base at V and 4 bases at J, with 4 bases between. CDR1 is SGHTA and CDR2 is FQGNSA in the germline V gene. CDR3 in amino acids: CASSLGLETQYF. The CDR3 DNA reads as TGTGCCAGCAGCTTAGGTTTAGAGACCCAGTACTTC.

The chain recombines TRBV6-5 with TRBJ1-4; D might be TRBD1 (5 bases). Germline V gives CDR1 MNHEY, CDR2 SVGAGI. The CDR3 consists of 15 residues. The V end was cut by 1 base, the J end by 4 bases, with 10 bases between. The CDR3 DNA is TGTGCCAGCAGTTACTTCCCAGGGCTTAATGAAAAACTGTTTTTT. This translates into CASSYFPGLNEKLFF.

The genes are TRBV10-3 and TRBJ2-7; D unclear. Germline loops: CDR1 ENHRY, CDR2 SYGVKD. CDR3 size: 13 residues. Trimming left V 4 bases short and J 0 bases short, with 7 bases between. The CDR3 here is CAISVRDSYEQYF. The CDR3 DNA is TGTGCCATCAGTGTTAGGGACTCCTACGAGCAGTACTTC.

The chain couples TRBV5-1 to TRBJ2-2; D is possibly TRBD2 (5 bases). This CDR3 has 14 residues. The V gene lost 0 bases and the J gene lost 6 bases, with 9 bases spanning the gap. CDR1 SGHRS and CDR2 YFSETQ come from the germline V gene. CDR3 coding DNA: TGCGCCAGCAGCTTGGTTGAGGGTCCCGGGGAGCTGTTTTTT. As protein: CASSLVEGPGELFF.

Details on this clone: Other DNA sequences in this sample translate to the same CDR3. The rearrangement uses TRBV5-1 and TRBJ2-3; no clear D gene. The CDR3 totals 12 residues. The germline CDR1 and CDR2 sequences are SGHRS and YFSETQ. Trimming removed 2 bases from V and 4 bases from J, with 5 bases in between. CDR3 region: CASSFSADTQYF. CDR3 DNA sequence: TGCGCCAGCAGCTTTTCAGCAGATACGCAGTATTTT.

This rearrangement joins TRBV9 to TRBJ2-7; either TRBD1 or TRBD2 may fit D (6 bases each). The CDR3 is 15 amino acids. Germline V gene data show CDR1 as SGDLS and CDR2 as YYNGEE. Between the trimmed V and J ends, which lost 0 bases and 4 bases, there was a span of 14 bases. The CDR3 DNA sequence: TGTGCCAGCAGCGTAGAGGGGGAGGCAGTTTACGAGCAGTACTTC. This translates into CASSVEGEAVYEQYF. The full variable domain, with the rest looked up from reference TRBV9 and TRBJ2-7, is DSGVTQTPKHLITATGQRVTLRCSPRSGDLSVYWYQQSLDQGLQFLIQYYNGEERAKGNILERFSAQQFPDLHSELNLSSLELGDSALYFCASSVEGEAVYEQYFGPGTRLTVT.

This CDR3 reads CASSLGMGGARSEAFF. DNA of the CDR3: TGTGCCAGCAGCTTAGGAATGGGGGGCGCGAGATCTGAAGCTTTCTTT. The chain employs TRBV7-9 and TRBJ1-1; D perhaps matches TRBD1 (6 bases). Germline V gives CDR1 SEHNR, CDR2 FQNEAQ (reference sequence). The CDR3 covers 16 residues. V gave up 1 base and J gave up 6 bases, with 18 bases separating them.

The chain couples TRBV4-3 to TRBJ2-1; 9 bases fit TRBD2. CDR3 length: 17 residues. Looked up from germline, CDR1 is LGHNA and CDR2 is YSLEER. The junction had 10 bases not matched to a gene; V was cut back by 2 bases and J by 5 bases. The CDR3 reads CASSQQTTGLAHNEQFF. The CDR3 region has the DNA TGCGCCAGCAGCCAACAAACAACGGGACTAGCCCACAATGAGCAGTTCTTC.